The subject of this entry is one TCR beta chain. Its antigen is still unknown. Per-base qualities were not stored, and no clone one base away is much larger. The data stem from a study of shared clonotypes between healthy human individuals (dated by TCRdb to the early 2020s). Background on the whole study: The cohort included three men and a couple of women between 18 and 49 years of age. For each donor, CD4 naive and CD4 memory were each given three plates, CD8 naive was given two plates, and CD8 memory was given one plate. Blood TCR repertoires of about five healthy adults were deeply sequenced to estimate repertoire size and the extent of clonotype sharing between individuals. Different laboratories and diverse techniques were used to prepare libraries and sequence TCR repertoires, to increase sequencing depth and limit assay-specific biases. Per donor, leukapheresis produced somewhere between about 0.9 and 9.5 billion PBMCs.

Using the deep immunoSEQ assay, TCR CDR3 regions were amplified from genomic DNA by multiplex PCR. Extracted genomic DNA from each cell subset was distributed evenly across all wells of several immunoSEQ 96-well plates, and each plate was treated as a replicate. For sorted subsets, around 200 ng genomic DNA, equal to 25,000 to 35,000 T cell genomes, was loaded into each replicate PCR. Purified libraries were measured with a Qubit 3.0 fluorometer, size-checked on a Bioanalyzer 2100, and measured again with the KAPA Library Quantification kit. Each immunoSEQ 96-well plate was sequenced on its own single-read 150-cycle Illumina NextSeq 550 flow cell. The study's own analysis went as follows. Because the immunoSEQ output included only junctional sequences and no quality scores, the filtering could not be the same as the filtering used for full-length reads. Sequences were annotated with PyIR, a Python wrapper for IgBLAST v1.9, and V/J genes and CDR3 were assigned using IMGT germline references. Reads with weak V/J assignments (E-value above 1e-6), missing CDR3, stop codons, out-of-frame junctions, or ambiguous translated residues were removed. V3J clonotypes were defined as sequences sharing the same inferred V gene, J gene, and CDR3 amino acid sequence. Percentage overlap between repertoires was calculated by dividing the number of shared unique clonotypes by the size of the smaller repertoire. RTK rarefaction, the Chao1 estimator, and Recon v2.1 estimates of unobserved clonotypes were used to assess repertoire richness. Generation probabilities were computed with OLGA for all TCRbeta clonotypes obtained by the gDNA method from a few donors. The immuneACCESS repertoire file appears here via TCRdb, limited to in-frame rearrangements. These files lack a portion of the clones; in checked studies, under half of the deficit traces to unresolved V genes, and the cause of the others is not known. V and J calls and clone size come straight from that table; D and trimming were deduced from the DNA. Here the sample has over 1.5 million clones; approximately 98% occur a single time. The ten largest make up 0.4% to 0.55% of the sample.

The donors were healthy, HIV-negative adults who had no recently reported acute infections or vaccinations. Only Caucasian adults living in Nashville, Tennessee, USA were represented among the donors. CD4+ T cells were enriched through magnetic negative selection, after which naive cells were positively selected on CD45RA and the remaining negative fraction served as the memory subset. After blood collection by leukapheresis, PBMCs were isolated using Ficoll-Histopaque density gradient centrifugation and then cryopreserved in the vapor phase of liquid nitrogen. Purity and quantity of every magnetically sorted T cell population were checked by analytical flow cytometry. Genomic DNA was isolated from each sorted fraction and quantified by UV absorbance on a Nanodrop 2000c. CDR1 SGHAT and CDR2 FQNNGV were looked up in the germline V gene. The CDR3 numbers 14 residues from cysteine through phenylalanine. The read is trimmed to its CDR3 DNA, 42 bases read in frame from base 1. Trimming at the junction amounts to 2 bases on V and 1 base on J, and the germline ends lie 8 bases apart.

The study at large found these results: Pairwise subsampling indicated that sequencing depth was expected to affect the degree of clonotype sharing among donors. The small number of donors limited the genetic and exposure-history diversity represented. Across a few donors, roughly 5% of naive CD4, approximately 3.6% of naive CD8, around 2.5% of memory CD4, and 0.4% of memory CD8 clonotypes were shared. Compared with non-shared clonotypes, clonotypes shared by all four sorted-subset donors had higher generation probabilities. Even with the large sequencing depth, rarefaction of the sorted-subset datasets indicated that sequencing was incomplete. Sampling was restricted to blood, and TCR repertoires in tissue are likely to differ from TCR repertoires in blood. Naive subsets generally had larger estimated clonotype richness than memory subsets did.

This sequence was found in a man in his thirties or forties in good health. The material sequenced was naive CD4+ T cells sorted from blood. Reading the label with the study, this specimen's cell subset or site is: CD45RA+ positively selected. The sequence joins TRBV11-2 to TRBJ1-1; the D gene is not confidently resolved. DNA sequence: TGTGCCAGCAGCTTATATCCAGGGAACACTGAAGCTTTCTTT. It specifies CASSLYPGNTEAFF.